The TCR beta chain under discussion was sequenced for a study of CD8+CD57+ T cells in acquired aplastic anemia. Study-level results: There were twenty-nine CD8+ CDR3 sequences that occurred in both patients and controls. Patients versus controls showed no significant CD8+ Simpson's diversity difference.

TCR beta VDJ and CDR3 profiling used genomic DNA as template. TCRdb reanalysed the reads using MiXCR and keeps one entry per CDR3 protein. The sample yields just over 450,000 distinct CDR3 sequences, around 30% seen once. As concerns this clonotype: What it binds is unknown. A junction boundary mismatches the germline segment, possibly from a read error.

Patients sequenced had flow cytometry evidence of CD8+CD57+ cell expansion. The patients all had a severe acquired aplastic anemia diagnosis. Among the patients, none had received any therapy at the time of blood sampling. This receptor was identified in a human donor with aplastic anemia. Sequencing input: sorted CD4+, CD8+, or CD8+CD57+ T cells (not recorded which) from PBMCs.

CDR3 region: CASSYNEDRGWDYGYAF. DNA for the CDR3: TGTGCCAGCAGTTACAACGAGGACAGGGGATGGGACTATGGCTACGCCTTC. The chain combines TRBV6-2 or TRBV6-3 with TRBJ1-2, with TRBD1 identical over 9 bases. The germline V gene encodes CDR1 MNHEY and CDR2 SVGEGT. This CDR3 has 17 amino acids.